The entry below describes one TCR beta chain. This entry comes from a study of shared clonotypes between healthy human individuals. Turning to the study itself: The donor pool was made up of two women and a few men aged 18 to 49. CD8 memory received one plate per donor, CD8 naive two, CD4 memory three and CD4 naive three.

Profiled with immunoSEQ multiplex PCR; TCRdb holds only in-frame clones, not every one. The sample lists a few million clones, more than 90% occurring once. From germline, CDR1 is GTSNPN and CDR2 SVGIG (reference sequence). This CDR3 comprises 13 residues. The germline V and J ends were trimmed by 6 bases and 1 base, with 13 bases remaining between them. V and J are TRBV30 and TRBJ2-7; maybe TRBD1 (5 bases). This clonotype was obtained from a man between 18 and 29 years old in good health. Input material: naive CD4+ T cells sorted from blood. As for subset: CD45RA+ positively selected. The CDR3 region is CACNTGGSYEQYF. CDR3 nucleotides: TGTGCCTGTAATACAGGCGGATCCTACGAGCAGTACTTC.